The next 6 T cell receptor beta chains were all read from a single sample in a study of regulatory T cells in long-lasting Graves disease. Described time point: persistent/refractory GD, antithyroid drugs over 5 years with positive TRAb. There was RNA extracted from PBMCs, and the TCR library was made from it. iRepertoire HTBI primers and Arm-PCR of CDR3 regions built TCR beta libraries. TCRdb called the multiplex PCR reads again in MiXCR, with one record for every CDR3 protein. Found here are some 330,000 distinct CDR3 sequences, roughly 20% of them singletons; the top ten hold approximately 28%. The sample was peripheral blood mononuclear cells (PBMCs), taken when the disease was refractory, from a patient treated with antithyroid drugs. The receptors originated from a woman aged 40 to 50 with Graves disease.

This clonotype has ten or more counts. V usage is TRBV12-3 or TRBV12-4 and J usage is TRBJ2-2; D is unclear. V lost 3 bases and J lost 1, with 15 bases in between. The CDR3 is 17 amino acids. CDR3 region: CASSFFPLGRNTGELFF. In DNA, the CDR3 is TGTGCCAGCAGTTTCTTCCCTTTAGGAAGGAACACCGGGGAGCTGTTTTTT.

The rearrangement uses TRBV20-1 and TRBJ2-7; no definite D call. The V and J ends lost 0 bases and 2 bases respectively, with 23 bases between them. This CDR3 contains 18 residues. Germline assignment: CDR1 DFQATT and CDR2 SNEGSKA (reference sequence). CDR3 in DNA: TGCAGTGCTAGAGATCCCAAAAGTCATTGGTTCAAAACCTACGAGCAGTACTTC. It encodes CSARDPKSHWFKTYEQYF.

This clonotype was counted many times. This chain links TRBV20-1 with TRBJ2-7, with D possibly TRBD1 on 6 matching bases. Germline values: CDR1 DFQATT, CDR2 SNEGSKA (reference sequence). This CDR3 region has 14 residues. Trimming removed 5 bases at V and 1 base at J, with 15 bases between. CDR3 bases: TGCAGTGCTTGGGACAACTCAGCTTCCTACGAGCAGTACTTC. Its translation: CSAWDNSASYEQYF.

This clonotype came up many times. The rearrangement links TRBV28 to TRBJ1-1; no clear D gene. The V end lost 4 bases, the J end lost 4 bases, and 16 bases lay between the germline ends. CDR3 length: 15 residues. Germline CDR1 is MDHEN and CDR2 is SYDVKM. The CDR3 region has the DNA TGTGCCAGCAGTTCCACGCTGGGAAGGGTCACTGAAGCTTTCTTT. It yields the protein CASSSTLGRVTEAFF.

Remarks on this clonotype: The conserved phenylalanine or tryptophan normally closing the CDR3 is absent here, so this likely arose from a read error. V and J are TRBV18 and TRBJ1-1; D not resolved. The CDR3 runs to 13 residues. CDR1 KGHSH and CDR2 LQKENI come from the germline V gene. Trimming left V 2 bases short and J 3 bases short, with 7 bases between. This CDR3 is CASSPFMYTEAFL. The DNA for the CDR3 is TGTGCCAGCTCACCATTTATGTACACTGAAGCTTTCCTT.

The CDR3 DNA sequence: TGTGCCAGCCGTAGGGCGGGTCAAGAGACCCAGTACTTC. It translates to CASRRAGQETQYF. The chain is built from TRBV19 and TRBJ2-5, with D possibly matching TRBD2 (5 bases). V was cut by 9 bases and J by 2 bases, with 13 bases left in between. Per the germline V gene, CDR1 is LNHDA and CDR2 is SQIVND (reference sequence). CDR3 length equals 13 residues. Combining the CDR3 with reference TRBV19 and TRBJ2-5 gives the whole variable domain DGGITQSPKYLFRKEGQNVTLSCEQNLNHDAMYWYRQDPGQGLRLIYYSQIVNDFQKGDIAEGYSVSREKKESFPLTVTSAQKNPTAFYLCASRRAGQETQYFGPGTRLLVL.